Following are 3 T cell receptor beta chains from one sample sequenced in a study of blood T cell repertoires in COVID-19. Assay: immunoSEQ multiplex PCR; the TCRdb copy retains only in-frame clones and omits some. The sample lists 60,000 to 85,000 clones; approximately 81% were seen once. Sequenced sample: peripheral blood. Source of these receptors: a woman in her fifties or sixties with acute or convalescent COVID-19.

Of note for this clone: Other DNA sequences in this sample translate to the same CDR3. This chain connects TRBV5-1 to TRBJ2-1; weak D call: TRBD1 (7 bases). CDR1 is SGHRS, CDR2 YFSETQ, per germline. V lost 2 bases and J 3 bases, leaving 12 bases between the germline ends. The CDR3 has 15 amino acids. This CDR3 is CASSLGQGGYNEQFF. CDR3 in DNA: TGCGCCAGCAGCTTAGGCCAGGGGGGCTACAATGAGCAGTTCTTC.

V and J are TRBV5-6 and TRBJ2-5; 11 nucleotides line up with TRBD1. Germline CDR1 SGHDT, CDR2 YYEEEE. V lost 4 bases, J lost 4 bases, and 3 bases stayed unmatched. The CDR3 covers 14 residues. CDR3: CASSTGQGGETQYF. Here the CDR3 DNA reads TGTGCCAGCAGCACGGGACAGGGGGGAGAGACCCAGTACTTC.

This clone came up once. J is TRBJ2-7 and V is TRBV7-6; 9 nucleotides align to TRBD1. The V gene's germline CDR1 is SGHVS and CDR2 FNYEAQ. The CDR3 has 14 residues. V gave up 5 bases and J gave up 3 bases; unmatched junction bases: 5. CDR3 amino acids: CASSPGTGLYEQYF. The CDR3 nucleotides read TGTGCCAGCAGCCCGGGGACAGGGCTCTACGAGCAGTACTTC.